These 23 T cell receptor beta chains came from one sample sequenced in a study of blood T cells in healthy people across ages. It was with a sample-barcoded 5' primer and a J-beta primer mix that a second PCR of about 6 to 12 cycles was run. MiXCR, applied by TCRdb to the 5' RACE reads, yields one record per CDR3 protein. Of 1,100,000 or so distinct CDR3 sequences listed, less than 50% are singletons. The source material was blood. The receptors originated from a woman aged 55-70 years in good health.

This clonotype showed up just a few times. This chain joins TRBV6-5 and TRBJ1-4; the D gene is possibly TRBD1 (5 bases). The V and J ends lost 0 bases and 8 bases respectively, with 13 bases between them. The CDR3 has 15 residues. Germline-derived CDR1 and CDR2 are MNHEY and SVGAGI. In DNA, the CDR3 is TGTGCCAGCAGTTACTCGAACGGGGCGGGGGAAAAACTGTTTTTT. The encoded protein is CASSYSNGAGEKLFF.

In this sample, this clonotype turned up many times. This chain links TRBV12-3 or TRBV12-4 with TRBJ2-7; the match to TRBD2 covers 8 bases. The V segment lost 6 bases and the J segment 11 bases; nucleotides outside the gene matches: 15. This CDR3 is 14 amino acids long. The chain's CDR3 is CASRPSGLSGGEYF. The CDR3 region has the DNA TGTGCCAGCAGACCATCGGGGCTCTCCGGGGGGGAGTACTTC.

CDR3 DNA sequence: TGTGCCAGCAGTTCCCCAGCAGGGATTTTGACAGATACGCAGTATTTT. It yields the protein CASSSPAGILTDTQYF. The chain joins TRBV6-1 to TRBJ2-3; tentative D call: TRBD1 (5 bases). CDR3 length: 16 amino acids. The V end lost 5 bases, the J end lost 3 bases, and 18 bases lay between the germline ends. Germline V gene sequence: CDR1 MNHNS, CDR2 SASEGT.

The chain recombines TRBV11-1 with TRBJ2-7, with TRBD1 matching over 11 bases. The V gene's germline CDR1 is SGHAT and CDR2 FQDESV (reference sequence). The CDR3 is 17 amino acids. The junction had 11 bases not matched to a gene; V was cut back by 5 bases and J by 2 bases. This CDR3 reads CASSASGPGQGAYEQYF. The CDR3 nucleotides read TGTGCCAGCAGCGCTAGCGGGCCGGGACAGGGGGCCTACGAGCAGTACTTC.

This rearrangement joins TRBV4-1 to TRBJ2-1; 7 bases align to TRBD1. The CDR3 covers 17 residues. In germline, CDR1 is MGHRA, CDR2 YSYEKL. V shed 4 bases, J shed 3 bases, and the junction held 12 bases outside the gene matches. The CDR3 nucleotides are TGCGCCAGCAGCCCCTTTACAGGGGACCCCCTCTACAATGAGCAGTTCTTC. Its translation is CASSPFTGDPLYNEQFF.

This clonotype appeared many times. In DNA form, the CDR3 reads TGTGCCATCAAGGGCGGGAGATTGCCCGAGCAGTACTTC. Amino acids: CAIKGGRLPEQYF. V gene TRBV10-3 combines with J gene TRBJ2-7; 7 bases are shared with TRBD2. Trimming cost V 7 bases and J 6 bases; bases outside gene matches: 9. The V gene's germline CDR1 is ENHRY and CDR2 SYGVKD. The CDR3 has 13 amino acids.

This clonotype was picked up a small number of times. This sequence joins TRBV9 and TRBJ1-6; D call uncertain. This CDR3 comprises 15 residues. V dropped 0 bases and J dropped 8 bases, with 12 bases sitting between them. The germline V gene has CDR1 SGDLS and CDR2 YYNGEE. The DNA of the CDR3 is TGTGCCAGCAGCGTAGCTGGCAGGCAAGATTCACCCCTCCACTTT. The encoded protein is CASSVAGRQDSPLHF.

In this sample, this clonotype turned up a few times. The chain couples TRBV2 to TRBJ2-7; D is uncertain. The J call may be in error: the DNA end matches TRBJ2-5 better. Germline V gives CDR1 SNHLY, CDR2 FYNNEI. CDR3 size: 12 residues. The CDR3 sequence: CASGGDRETQYF. DNA of the CDR3: TGTGCCAGCGGCGGTGACCGGGAGACCCAGTACTTC.

The gene calls are TRBV7-9 and TRBJ2-7, with TRBD2 matching 14 bases. The CDR3 consists of 18 residues. Germline V gene lookup returns CDR1 SEHNR and CDR2 FQNEAQ (reference sequence). V was clipped by 4 bases and J by 2 bases; unmatched bases: 10. This chain's CDR3 is CASSSGTSGRNIAYEQYF. The CDR3 DNA is TGTGCCAGCAGCTCCGGGACTAGCGGGAGAAACATTGCCTACGAGCAGTACTTC.

This clonotype was seen a handful of times. The chain carries TRBV15 and TRBJ2-2, with D perhaps matching TRBD2 (6 bases). Trimming removed 0 bases from V and 6 bases from J, with 20 bases in between. In germline, CDR1 is LNHNV, CDR2 YYDKDF (reference sequence). This CDR3 spans 18 amino acids. The CDR3 DNA sequence: TGTGCCACCAGCAGAGATCCCACTGGACTACTAGGCCCCGGGGAGCTGTTTTTT. Translated, it gives CATSRDPTGLLGPGELFF.

The gene calls are TRBV20-1 and TRBJ2-7; 9 bases map to TRBD2. Germline assignment: CDR1 DFQATT and CDR2 SNEGSKA (reference sequence). The CDR3 covers 15 residues. V dropped 4 bases and J dropped 2; count of bases not matched to a gene: 9. CDR3 nucleotides: TGCAGTGCTATCAGTTTGACTAGCGGTCCCTACGAGCAGTACTTC. Amino acids: CSAISLTSGPYEQYF.

This chain links TRBV6-5 with TRBJ2-2; D perhaps matches TRBD1 (5 bases). This CDR3 spans 14 amino acids. The V gene lost 4 bases and the J gene lost 3 bases, with 9 bases spanning the gap. Germline CDR1 and CDR2: MNHEY and SVGAGI. Here the CDR3 DNA reads TGTGCCAGCAGTTCGGACATCGACACCGGGGAGCTGTTTTTT. It encodes CASSSDIDTGELFF.

The J gene is TRBJ1-1, the V gene TRBV5-6; a possible D gene is TRBD1 (5 bases). Germline V gives CDR1 SGHDT, CDR2 YYEEEE. There are 16 residues in the CDR3. Trimming left V 0 bases short and J 1 base short, with 13 bases between. The CDR3 nucleotides are TGTGCCAGCAGCTTGGCCAGGGAACTTTGGAACACTGAAGCTTTCTTT. It is translated as CASSLARELWNTEAFF.

The CDR3 region has the DNA TGTGCCAGCAGTGAGACAGGGGCAGTCGGGGAGCTGTTTTTT. The encoded protein is CASSETGAVGELFF. The chain is built from TRBV6-1 and TRBJ2-2, with 8 bases fitting TRBD1. CDR1 is MNHNS and CDR2 is SASEGT in the germline V gene. This CDR3 comprises 14 residues. With V trimmed by 3 bases and J by 7 bases, 4 bases remained unmatched.

V usage is TRBV18 and J usage is TRBJ2-3, with unresolved D. Germline V CDR1 and CDR2: KGHSH, LQKENI. Trimming left V 2 bases short and J 0 bases short, with 9 bases between. The CDR3 is made up of 15 amino acids. CDR3 region: CASSPILTSTDTQYF. CDR3 nucleotide sequence: TGTGCCAGCTCACCAATCCTAACTAGCACAGATACGCAGTATTTT.

The gene calls are TRBV6-5 and TRBJ1-4; the D gene is possibly TRBD1 (6 bases). CDR3 length: 15 amino acids. Trimming removed 2 bases from V and 8 bases from J, with 15 bases in between. Germline V gene data show CDR1 as MNHEY and CDR2 as SVGAGI. The CDR3 region has the DNA TGTGCCAGCAGTTACGTTCTGGGGGCAGGGGAAAAACTGTTTTTT. This codes for CASSYVLGAGEKLFF.

This chain joins TRBV4-1 and TRBJ2-3, with D hard to call. This CDR3 is built from 16 residues. In germline, CDR1 is MGHRA, CDR2 YSYEKL. The V end was cut by 0 bases, the J end by 2 bases, with 12 bases between. For the CDR3, the DNA is TGCGCCAGCAGCCAAGATCAGTACAGCCTCACAGATACGCAGTATTTT. Translated, it gives CASSQDQYSLTDTQYF.

V gene TRBV7-2 combines with J gene TRBJ2-1, with 9 bases matching TRBD2. This CDR3 contains 15 residues. Germline loops: CDR1 SGHTA, CDR2 FQGNSA. With 5 bases clipped from V and 7 bases from J, the junction kept 9 bases outside the gene matches. CDR3 sequence: CASSRSAGGPNEQFF. CDR3 in DNA: TGTGCCAGCAGCCGGTCGGCGGGAGGGCCGAATGAGCAGTTCTTC.

The gene calls are TRBV9 and TRBJ2-1; 14 bases map to TRBD2. From germline, CDR1 is SGDLS and CDR2 YYNGEE. The CDR3 length is 15 residues. Trimming cost V 5 bases and J 6 bases; bases outside gene matches: 4. The CDR3 loop reads CASRPGLAGVNEQFF. Here the CDR3 DNA reads TGTGCCAGCAGACCGGGACTAGCGGGAGTCAATGAGCAGTTCTTC.

This clonotype was found many times. The chain uses TRBV12-5 and TRBJ2-4, with 8 bases identical to TRBD2. CDR3 length: 14 amino acids. V lost 5 bases to trimming and J lost 8 bases; unmatched junction nucleotides: 8. The germline V gene encodes CDR1 LGHNT and CDR2 FRNRAP. Written as DNA, the CDR3 is TGTGCTAGTGGTCCCCCGGGGGGGTTTGACATTCAGTACTTC. Amino acid sequence: CASGPPGGFDIQYF. The entire variable domain, with the rest obtained from reference TRBV12-5 and TRBJ2-4, is as follows: DARVTQTPRHKVTEMGQEVTMRCQPILGHNTVFWYRQTMMQGLELLAYFRNRAPLDDSGMPKDRFSAEMPDATLATLKIQPSEPRDSAVYFCASGPPGGFDIQYFGAGTRLSVL.

The chain is built from TRBV20-1 and TRBJ2-3; D is tentatively TRBD1 or TRBD2 (6 bases each). This CDR3 is 14 amino acids long. The V end lost 1 base, the J end lost 6 bases, and 14 bases lay between the germline ends. Germline assignment: CDR1 DFQATT and CDR2 SNEGSKA (reference sequence). CDR3 protein: CSARVQGGGDTQYF. DNA for the CDR3: TGCAGTGCTAGAGTACAGGGAGGAGGGGATACGCAGTATTTT.

As to this clonotype: Compared with germline, one end of the junction differs, possibly owing to a read error. As DNA, the CDR3 is TGTGCCAGCAGCTCGAGCGGGAGAAACATTCGGTACTTC. This codes for CASSSSGRNIRYF. The chain carries TRBV7-3 and TRBJ2-4, with 8 positions matching TRBD2. Per germline, CDR1 SGHTA and CDR2 FQGTGA. This CDR3 has 13 residues.

CDR3 sequence (DNA): TGTGCCACCAGCAGAGATCTGGGGAGCAGCCAGCCCCAGCATTTT. As protein: CATSRDLGSSQPQHF. The chain uses TRBV15 and TRBJ1-5; D is unresolved. The CDR3 loop spans 15 amino acids. Trimming shortened V by 0 bases and J by 7 bases, and 13 bases separated the two germline ends. The germline gives CDR1 LNHNV, CDR2 YYDKDF (reference sequence).